These 17 T cell receptor beta chains came from one sample sequenced in a study of control samples from healthy donors and cancer patients. This table comes from immunoSEQ multiplex PCR, and its TCRdb copy is limited to in-frame clones, with some not included. The sample shows roughly 120,000 clones, approximately 88% of them seen only once. The sequencing input was blood. The receptor source for this set is a man between 35 and 55 years old in good health.

Remarks on this clone: At one end, the junction sequence differs from germline, possibly due to a read error. The chain couples TRBV2 to TRBJ1-5, with TRBD1 matching over 7 bases. The CDR3 loop spans 11 amino acids. CDR1 SNHLY and CDR2 FYNNEI come from the germline V gene. The CDR3 DNA follows: TGTGCCAGCAGGGAAGGGGGCCCCCAGCATTTT. Protein sequence: CASREGGPQHF. The full variable domain, completed using reference TRBV2 and TRBJ1-5, is EPEVTQTPSHQVTQMGQEVILRCVPISNHLYFYWYRQILGQKVEFLVSFYNNEISEKSEIFDDQFSVERPDGSNFTLKIRSTKLEDSAMYFCASREGGPQHFGDGTRLSIL.

This clone showed up just a few times. J is TRBJ1-1 and V is TRBV2; the D gene is possibly TRBD1 (5 bases). There are 18 residues in the CDR3. The germline CDR1 and CDR2 sequences are SNHLY and FYNNEI. Trimming removed 6 bases at V and 0 bases at J, with 23 bases between. The CDR3 loop reads CASSELGTGSLLNTEAFF. CDR3 nucleotides: TGTGCCAGCAGCGAGCTCGGAACAGGATCCCTTTTGAACACTGAAGCTTTCTTT.

In its sample, this clone was seen a few times. V usage is TRBV24-1 and J usage is TRBJ1-1, with 9 bases matching TRBD1. Germline values: CDR1 KGHDR, CDR2 SFDVKD. This CDR3 has 15 amino acids. V trimming: 5 bases; J trimming: 1 base; junction bases outside the gene matches: 4. The CDR3 sequence: CATSGGQGRNTEAFF. The CDR3 nucleotides are TGTGCCACCAGTGGTGGACAGGGGCGGAACACTGAAGCTTTCTTT.

J is TRBJ1-1 and V is TRBV11-2; D is possibly TRBD1 (5 bases). Germline assignment: CDR1 SGHAT and CDR2 FQNNGV. The V gene lost 0 bases and the J gene lost 10 bases, with 15 bases spanning the gap. The CDR3 consists of 14 residues. CDR3 coding DNA: TGTGCCAGCAGCTTAGATCCTGGCAGGGTAGGAGCTTTCTTT. It encodes CASSLDPGRVGAFF.

The chain couples TRBV2 to TRBJ2-3; perhaps TRBD2 as D (5 bases). V dropped 6 bases and J dropped 6 bases, with 10 bases sitting between them. CDR3 size: 12 residues. Germline V gene lookup returns CDR1 SNHLY and CDR2 FYNNEI. CDR3 sequence (DNA): TGTGCCAGCAGCACCACTAGTGATACGCAGTATTTT. It yields the protein CASSTTSDTQYF.

The rearrangement joins TRBV23-1 to TRBJ1-5; possible D gene TRBD1, 5 bases. TRBV23-1 is known as an ORF, though its function is uncertain. This CDR3 region has 14 residues. Trimming removed 6 bases at V and 1 base at J, with 10 bases between. DNA for the CDR3: TGCGCCAGCAGCGACCGGGACAGCAATCAGCCCCAGCATTTT. This gives the protein CASSDRDSNQPQHF.

This chain uses TRBV7-7 with TRBJ2-1; 7 bases match TRBD2. V lost 8 bases to trimming and J lost 5 bases; unmatched junction nucleotides: 9. The CDR3 runs to 14 residues. Germline assignment: CDR1 SSHAT and CDR2 FNYEAQ (reference sequence). The CDR3 reads CASPLGAGHNEQFF. CDR3 nucleotide sequence: TGTGCCAGCCCCTTGGGAGCGGGGCACAATGAGCAGTTCTTC.

The rearrangement uses TRBV4-1 and TRBJ1-1; 7 positions match TRBD1. The J segment lost 6 bases and the V segment lost 0 bases, leaving 10 bases of the junction unmatched. This CDR3 has 16 residues. The germline V gene encodes CDR1 MGHRA and CDR2 YSYEKL. The CDR3 is CASSQDEGGKYPEAFF. In DNA, the CDR3 is TGCGCCAGCAGCCAAGACGAAGGGGGCAAATACCCTGAAGCTTTCTTT.

On this clone itself: Relative to the germline gene, one junction end is altered; a read error may explain this. The CDR3 loop reads CSGGTANF. The CDR3 DNA follows: TGCAGTGGAGGGACGGCGAACTTC. The rearrangement links TRBV20-1 to TRBJ2-5, with D possibly being TRBD1 or TRBD2 (5 bases each). CDR1 is DFQATT and CDR2 is SNEGSKA in the germline V gene (reference sequence). CDR3 length: 8 amino acids.

The V gene is TRBV6-5, the J gene TRBJ1-2; TRBD1 might be the D (5 bases). With 2 bases removed from V and 8 bases from J, the gap between germline ends came to 9 bases. This CDR3 spans 12 amino acids. Germline V gene data show CDR1 as MNHEY and CDR2 as SVGAGI. In DNA, the CDR3 is TGTGCCAGCAGTTACGAGGGGAACGGCTACACCTTC. This sequence encodes CASSYEGNGYTF.

This clone was recorded once. The chain carries TRBV18 and TRBJ1-3, with a tentative D call TRBD1 (6 bases). The CDR3 spans 15 residues. Germline lookup yields CDR1 KGHSH and CDR2 LQKENI. V was cut by 2 bases and J by 3 bases, with 11 bases left in between. As DNA, the CDR3 is TGTGCCAGCTCACCAATGGGGGGCTTTGGAAACACCATATATTTT. Its protein product is CASSPMGGFGNTIYF.

The chain links TRBV7-8 to TRBJ1-5; D possibly corresponds to TRBD1 (6 bases). The CDR3 contains 14 residues. CDR1 SGHVS and CDR2 FQNEAQ come from the germline V gene. The V end lost 1 base, the J end lost 6 bases, and 10 bases lay between the germline ends. Written as DNA, the CDR3 is TGTGCCAGCAGCTTAGAAAGGGGGAGTCAGCCCCAGCATTTT. Residues: CASSLERGSQPQHF.

V and J are TRBV5-1 and TRBJ2-2, with 7 bases that match TRBD1. In germline, CDR1 is SGHRS, CDR2 YFSETQ. CDR3 length: 20 amino acids. V was pared by 4 bases and J by 5 bases, with 23 bases of the junction left unmatched. DNA for the CDR3: TGCGCCAGCAGCGACCCTAGGACAGGCCCAATAACACCGGGAACCGGGGAGCTGTTTTTT. It is translated as CASSDPRTGPITPGTGELFF.

The chain carries TRBV29-1 and TRBJ2-3; either TRBD1 or TRBD2 may supply D (5 bases each). V lost 0 bases, J lost 6 bases, and 13 bases lay in between. The CDR3 spans 14 residues. Germline CDR1 is SQVTM and CDR2 is ANQGSEA. CDR3 coding DNA: TGCAGCGTTGAAGATGAGCAGGGACGGGATACGCAGTATTTT. Translating it yields CSVEDEQGRDTQYF.

This clone showed up just once. The rearrangement uses TRBV24-1 and TRBJ2-7; 11 nucleotides match TRBD2. V was clipped by 1 base and J by 6 bases; unmatched bases: 7. Germline CDR1 is KGHDR and CDR2 is SFDVKD. The CDR3 length is 16 residues. Here the CDR3 reads CATSDFLAGGPCEQYF. In DNA form, the CDR3 reads TGTGCCACCAGTGATTTTTTAGCGGGGGGGCCGTGCGAGCAGTACTTC.

The chain is built from TRBV12-3 or TRBV12-4 and TRBJ2-3, with 9 bases fitting TRBD2. The CDR3 extends over 13 amino acids. After removal of 5 bases from V and 7 bases from J, the junction contained 4 bases not matched to a gene. CDR3 bases: TGTGCCAGCAGTCCCACTAGCGGGTATACGCAGTATTTT. Encoded protein: CASSPTSGYTQYF.

V gene TRBV9 combines with J gene TRBJ2-3, with D perhaps TRBD1 or TRBD2 (6 bases each). The V gene lost 3 bases and the J gene lost 2 bases, with 7 bases spanning the gap. Germline values: CDR1 SGDLS, CDR2 YYNGEE. The CDR3 has 13 amino acids. In nucleotides, the CDR3 is TGTGCCAGCAGCGGGGGGGCCACAGATACGCAGTATTTT. Amino acids: CASSGGATDTQYF.